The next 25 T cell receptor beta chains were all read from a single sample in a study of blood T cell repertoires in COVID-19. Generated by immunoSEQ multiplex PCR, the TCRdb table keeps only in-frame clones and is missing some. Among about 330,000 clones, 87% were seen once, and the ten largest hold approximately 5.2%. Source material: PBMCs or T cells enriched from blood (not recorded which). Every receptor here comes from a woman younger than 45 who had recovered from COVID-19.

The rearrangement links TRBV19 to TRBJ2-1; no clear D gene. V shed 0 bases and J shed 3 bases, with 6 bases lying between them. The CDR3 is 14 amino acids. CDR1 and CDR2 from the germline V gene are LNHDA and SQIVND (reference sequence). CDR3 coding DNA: TGTGCCAGTAGTATAGATCACATCTACAATGAGCAGTTCTTC. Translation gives CASSIDHIYNEQFF.

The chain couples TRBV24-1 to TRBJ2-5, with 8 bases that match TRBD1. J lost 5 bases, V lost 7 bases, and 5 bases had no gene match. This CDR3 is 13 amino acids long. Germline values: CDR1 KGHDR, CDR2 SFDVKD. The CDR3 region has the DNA TGTGCCACCAGCCCAGGGGGCGGGGAGACCCAGTACTTC. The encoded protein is CATSPGGGETQYF.

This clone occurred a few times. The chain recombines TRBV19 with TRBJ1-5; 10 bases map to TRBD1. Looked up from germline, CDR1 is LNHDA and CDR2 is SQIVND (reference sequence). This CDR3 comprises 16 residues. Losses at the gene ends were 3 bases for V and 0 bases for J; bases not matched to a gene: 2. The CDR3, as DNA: TGTGCCAGTAGTATGCGGGACAGGGGTAGCAATCAGCCCCAGCATTTT. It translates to CASSMRDRGSNQPQHF.

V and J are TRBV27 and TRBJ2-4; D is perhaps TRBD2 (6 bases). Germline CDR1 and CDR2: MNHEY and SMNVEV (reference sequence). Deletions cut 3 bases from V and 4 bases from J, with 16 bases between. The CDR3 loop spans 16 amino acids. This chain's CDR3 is CASSLGWGESKNIQYF. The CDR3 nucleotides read TGTGCCAGCAGTTTGGGATGGGGGGAGTCAAAAAACATTCAGTACTTC.

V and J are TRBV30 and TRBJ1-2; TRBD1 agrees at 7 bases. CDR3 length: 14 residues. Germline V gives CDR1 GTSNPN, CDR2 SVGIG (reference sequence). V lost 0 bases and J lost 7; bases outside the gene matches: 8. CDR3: CAWSVLEGARGYTF. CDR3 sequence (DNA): TGTGCCTGGAGTGTACTAGAGGGGGCTCGTGGCTACACCTTC.

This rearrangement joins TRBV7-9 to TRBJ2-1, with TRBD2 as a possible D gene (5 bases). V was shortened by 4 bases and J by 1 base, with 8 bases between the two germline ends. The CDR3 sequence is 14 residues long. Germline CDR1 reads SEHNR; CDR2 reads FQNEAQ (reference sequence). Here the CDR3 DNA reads TGTGCCAGCAGCTCCCCGGGGTCCTACAATGAGCAGTTCTTC. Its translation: CASSSPGSYNEQFF.

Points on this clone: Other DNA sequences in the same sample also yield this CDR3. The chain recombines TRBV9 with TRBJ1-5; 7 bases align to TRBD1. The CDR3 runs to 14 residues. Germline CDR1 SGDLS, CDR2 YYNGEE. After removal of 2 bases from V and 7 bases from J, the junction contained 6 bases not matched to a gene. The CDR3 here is CASSVGAGGQPQHF. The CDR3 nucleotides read TGTGCCAGCAGCGTCGGGGCAGGGGGACAGCCCCAGCATTTT.

The CDR3 DNA is TGTGCCAGCAGTGAAGAGGGGAGGAGGGAGACCCAGTACTTC. This sequence encodes CASSEEGRRETQYF. V usage is TRBV6-1 and J usage is TRBJ2-5; the D gene is possibly TRBD2 (6 bases). Trimming shortened V by 1 base and J by 5 bases, and 11 bases separated the two germline ends. Germline values: CDR1 MNHNS, CDR2 SASEGT. The CDR3 consists of 14 residues.

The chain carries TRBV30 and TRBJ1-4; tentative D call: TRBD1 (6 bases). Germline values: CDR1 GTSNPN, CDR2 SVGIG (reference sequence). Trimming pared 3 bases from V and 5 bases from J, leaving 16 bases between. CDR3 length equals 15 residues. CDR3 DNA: TGTGCCTGGAGAGGGGGTGGGAAAATGAATGAAAAACTGTTTTTT. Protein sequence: CAWRGGGKMNEKLFF.

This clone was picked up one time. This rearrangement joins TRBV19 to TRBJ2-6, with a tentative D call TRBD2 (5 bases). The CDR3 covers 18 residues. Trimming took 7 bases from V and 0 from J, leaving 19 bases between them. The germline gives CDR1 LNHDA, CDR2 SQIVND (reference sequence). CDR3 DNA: TGTGCCAGTACCCTTGGGATCCTGGGGAGCTCTGGGGCCAACGTCCTGACTTTC. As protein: CASTLGILGSSGANVLTF. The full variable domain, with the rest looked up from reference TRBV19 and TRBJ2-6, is DGGITQSPKYLFRKEGQNVTLSCEQNLNHDAMYWYRQDPGQGLRLIYYSQIVNDFQKGDIAEGYSVSREKKESFPLTVTSAQKNPTAFYLCASTLGILGSSGANVLTFGAGSRLTVL.

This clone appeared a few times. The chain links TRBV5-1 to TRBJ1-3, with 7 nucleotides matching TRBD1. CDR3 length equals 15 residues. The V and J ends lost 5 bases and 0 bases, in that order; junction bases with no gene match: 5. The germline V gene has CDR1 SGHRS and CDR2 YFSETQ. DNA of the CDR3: TGCGCCAGCAGAACGGGACAGAGCTCTGGAAACACCATATATTTT. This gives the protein CASRTGQSSGNTIYF.

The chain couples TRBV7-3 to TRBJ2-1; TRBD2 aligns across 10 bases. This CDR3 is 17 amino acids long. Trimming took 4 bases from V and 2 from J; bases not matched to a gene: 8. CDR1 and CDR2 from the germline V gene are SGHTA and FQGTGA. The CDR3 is CASSSQERGGTYNEQFF. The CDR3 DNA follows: TGTGCCAGCAGCTCCCAGGAGCGGGGGGGAACCTACAATGAGCAGTTCTTC.

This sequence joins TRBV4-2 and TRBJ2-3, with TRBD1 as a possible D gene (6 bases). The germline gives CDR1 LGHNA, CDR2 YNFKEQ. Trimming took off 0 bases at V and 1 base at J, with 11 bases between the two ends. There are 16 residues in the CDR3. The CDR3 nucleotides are TGTGCCAGCAGCCAAGATCTGGGGGCGGGCACAGATACGCAGTATTTT. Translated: CASSQDLGAGTDTQYF.

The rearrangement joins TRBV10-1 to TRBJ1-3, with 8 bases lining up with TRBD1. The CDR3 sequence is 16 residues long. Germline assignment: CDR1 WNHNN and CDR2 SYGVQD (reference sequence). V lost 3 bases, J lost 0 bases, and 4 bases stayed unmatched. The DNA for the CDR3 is TGCGCCAGCAGTGACCTAGGACAGGGCTCTGGAAACACCATATATTTT. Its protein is CASSDLGQGSGNTIYF.

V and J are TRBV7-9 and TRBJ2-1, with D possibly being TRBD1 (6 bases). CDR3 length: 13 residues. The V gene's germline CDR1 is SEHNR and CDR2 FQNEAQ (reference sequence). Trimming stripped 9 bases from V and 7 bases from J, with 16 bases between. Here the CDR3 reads CASSATGLNEQFF. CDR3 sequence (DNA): TGTGCCAGTTCGGCCACAGGGTTGAATGAGCAGTTCTTC.

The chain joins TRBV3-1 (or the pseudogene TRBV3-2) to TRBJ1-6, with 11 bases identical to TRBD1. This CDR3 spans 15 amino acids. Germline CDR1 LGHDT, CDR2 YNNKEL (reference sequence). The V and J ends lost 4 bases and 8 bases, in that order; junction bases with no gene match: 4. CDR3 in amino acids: CASSRRTGGHSPLHF. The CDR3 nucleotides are TGTGCCAGCAGCCGAAGGACAGGGGGCCATTCACCCCTCCACTTT.

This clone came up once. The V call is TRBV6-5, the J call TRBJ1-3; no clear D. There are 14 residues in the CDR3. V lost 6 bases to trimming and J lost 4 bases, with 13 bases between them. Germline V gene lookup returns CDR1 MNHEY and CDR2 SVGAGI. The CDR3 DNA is TGTGCCAGCAGGGCGGGTACAGAAGGAAACACCATATATTTT. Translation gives CASRAGTEGNTIYF.

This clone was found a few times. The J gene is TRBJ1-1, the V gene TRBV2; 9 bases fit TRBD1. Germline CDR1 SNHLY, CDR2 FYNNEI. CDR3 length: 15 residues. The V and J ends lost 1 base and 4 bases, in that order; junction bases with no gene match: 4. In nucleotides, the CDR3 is TGTGCCAGCAGTGAAGGGGACAGGGTTCTCACTGAAGCTTTCTTT. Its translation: CASSEGDRVLTEAFF.

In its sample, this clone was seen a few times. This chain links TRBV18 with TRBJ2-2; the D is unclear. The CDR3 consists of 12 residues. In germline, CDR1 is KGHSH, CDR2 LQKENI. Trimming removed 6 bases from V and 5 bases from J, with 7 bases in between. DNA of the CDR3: TGTGCCAGCTCGCTCGGGACCGGGGAGCTGTTTTTT. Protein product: CASSLGTGELFF.

The CDR3 loop reads CASSLGQDSSYEQYF. CDR3 coding DNA: TGTGCCAGCAGCTTGGGACAGGACAGCTCCTACGAGCAGTACTTC. This rearrangement joins TRBV5-6 to TRBJ2-7; tentatively, D is TRBD1 (6 bases). The germline V and J ends were trimmed by 0 bases and 0 bases, with 10 bases remaining between them. The germline V gene encodes CDR1 SGHDT and CDR2 YYEEEE. The CDR3 loop spans 15 amino acids.

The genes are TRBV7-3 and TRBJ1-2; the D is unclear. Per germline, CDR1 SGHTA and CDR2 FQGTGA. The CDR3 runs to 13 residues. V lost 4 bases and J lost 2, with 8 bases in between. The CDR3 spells CASSYDKNYGYTF. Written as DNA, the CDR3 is TGTGCCAGCAGCTACGACAAAAACTATGGCTACACCTTC. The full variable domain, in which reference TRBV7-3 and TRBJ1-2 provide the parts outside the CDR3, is GAGVSQTPSNKVTEKGKYVELRCDPISGHTALYWYRQSLGQGPEFLIYFQGTGAADDSGLPNDRFFAVRPEGSVSTLKIQRTERGDSAVYLCASSYDKNYGYTFGSGTRLTVV.

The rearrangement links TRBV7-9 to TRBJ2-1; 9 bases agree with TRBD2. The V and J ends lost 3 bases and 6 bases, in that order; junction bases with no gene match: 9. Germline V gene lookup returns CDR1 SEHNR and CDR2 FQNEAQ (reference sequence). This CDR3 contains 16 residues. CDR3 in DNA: TGTGCCAGCAGCTTTTTCCGCGGGGGGGCGATCAATGAGCAGTTCTTC. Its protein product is CASSFFRGGAINEQFF.

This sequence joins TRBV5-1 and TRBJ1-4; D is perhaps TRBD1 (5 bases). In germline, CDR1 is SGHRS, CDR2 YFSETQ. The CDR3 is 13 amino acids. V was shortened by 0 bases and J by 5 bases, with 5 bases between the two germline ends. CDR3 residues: CASSLGTNEKLFF. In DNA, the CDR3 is TGCGCCAGCAGCTTGGGGACAAATGAAAAACTGTTTTTT.

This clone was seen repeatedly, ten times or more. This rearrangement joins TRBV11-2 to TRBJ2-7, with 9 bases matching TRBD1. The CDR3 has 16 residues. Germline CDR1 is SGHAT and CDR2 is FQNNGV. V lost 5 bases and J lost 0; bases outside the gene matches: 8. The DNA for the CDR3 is TGTGCCAGCAGCCTGGGACAGGGTCGAAGCTCCTACGAGCAGTACTTC. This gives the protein CASSLGQGRSSYEQYF.

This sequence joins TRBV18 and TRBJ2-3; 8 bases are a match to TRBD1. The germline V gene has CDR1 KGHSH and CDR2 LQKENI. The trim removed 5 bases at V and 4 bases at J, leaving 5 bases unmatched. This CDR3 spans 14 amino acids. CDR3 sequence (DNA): TGTGCCAGCTCATCACAGGGGGTCTCAGATACGCAGTATTTT. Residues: CASSSQGVSDTQYF.